The present T cell receptor (beta chain) was sequenced within a study of spatial heterogeneity in lung cancer. Study context: Mean representation of each unique TCR and UMI combination in the raw reads exceeded ten occurrences.

This clonotype showed up many times. Antigen specificity is unknown. The CDR3 length is 16 residues. Deletions cut 0 bases from V and 0 bases from J, with 10 bases between. Germline lookup yields CDR1 SGDLS and CDR2 YYNGEE. Study results and caveats: Counts that tracked tumor mutation counts were those of expanded intratumoral alpha and beta TCRs. The estimated TCR-seq coverage of tumor T cells amounted to approximately 7.1% when looking at alpha chains and approximately 14% when looking at beta chains.

Time point: sample taken at primary tumor resection. Sequencing covered unsorted whole RNA taken from tumor, nontumor lung or frozen PBMC. TCRdb reprocessed the 5' RACE reads with MiXCR, giving one entry per CDR3 protein. The sample includes some 5,500 distinct CDR3 sequences, 11% to 15% of them seen just once. The clonotype originates from a male donor with early-stage non-small cell lung cancer. The J gene is TRBJ1-3, the V gene TRBV9; D ambiguous. The specimen was lung tumor tissue, collected at surgery. The CDR3 here is CASSVGASLSGNTIYF. Here the CDR3 DNA reads TGTGCCAGCAGCGTAGGTGCGTCACTCTCTGGAAACACCATATATTTT.